The 20 T cell receptor beta chains presented below share a single source sample, sequenced in a study of blood T cell repertoires in COVID-19. Sequencing was performed with immunoSEQ multiplex PCR; in TCRdb, only in-frame clones are kept and a portion is missing. The table includes 200,000 to 300,000 clones, approximately 85% detected once. Input material: peripheral blood. The origin of the receptors is a man between 50 and 59 years old with COVID-19, enrolled during active disease.

The chain joins TRBV6-5 to TRBJ1-5; no clear D. The CDR3 is 15 residues long. Per the germline V gene, CDR1 is MNHEY and CDR2 is SVGAGI. Between the trimmed V and J ends, which lost 6 bases and 7 bases, there was a span of 19 bases. The CDR3 bases are TGTGCCAGCAGCCGCGGCGGAGGGATTTACCAGCCCCAGCATTTT. Translating gives CASSRGGGIYQPQHF.

The chain combines TRBV5-1 with TRBJ2-7, with 8 bases that match TRBD1. Germline CDR1 is SGHRS and CDR2 is YFSETQ. CDR3 length: 14 amino acids. With V trimmed by 0 bases and J by 7 bases, 6 bases remained unmatched. The CDR3 loop is CASSLGTGPREQYF. CDR3 DNA sequence: TGCGCCAGCAGCTTGGGGACAGGGCCGAGGGAGCAGTACTTC. Full variable domain (missing parts from reference TRBV5-1 and TRBJ2-7): KAGVTQTPRYLIKTRGQQVTLSCSPISGHRSVSWYQQTPGQGLQFLFEYFSETQRNKGNFPGRFSGRQFSNSRSEMNVSTLELGDSALYLCASSLGTGPREQYFGPGTRLTVT.

The V call is TRBV6-5, the J call TRBJ1-5, with 8 bases fitting TRBD1. The trim removed 5 bases at V and 2 bases at J, leaving 5 bases unmatched. This CDR3 spans 15 amino acids. CDR1 and CDR2 (germline): MNHEY, SVGAGI. CDR3 sequence reads: CASSIGQGRNQPQHF. The DNA for the CDR3 is TGTGCCAGCAGTATTGGACAGGGCCGCAATCAGCCCCAGCATTTT.

The rearrangement joins TRBV7-9 to TRBJ1-3; D perhaps matches TRBD1 (6 bases). Trimming took off 7 bases at V and 4 bases at J, with 14 bases between the two ends. In germline, CDR1 is SEHNR, CDR2 FQNEAQ (reference sequence). The CDR3 is made up of 14 amino acids. The CDR3 sequence: CASKSGGAGNTIYF. The DNA of the CDR3 is TGTGCCAGCAAAAGCGGGGGGGCCGGAAACACCATATATTTT.

The CDR3 DNA sequence: TGTGCCAGCTCACCAGGGACAGCGCGAAACACCATATATTTT. The encoded protein is CASSPGTARNTIYF. The chain has TRBV18 and TRBJ1-3; 7 nucleotides line up with TRBD1. The V and J ends lost 2 bases and 5 bases, in that order; junction bases with no gene match: 3. Germline-derived CDR1 and CDR2 are KGHSH and LQKENI. The CDR3 is 14 amino acids.

The chain joins TRBV29-1 to TRBJ2-7; 8 positions agree with TRBD2. CDR3 size: 13 residues. The J segment lost 2 bases and the V segment lost 5 bases, leaving 5 bases of the junction unmatched. The germline CDR1 and CDR2 sequences are SQVTM and ANQGSEA. In DNA form, the CDR3 reads TGCAGCGTTTTCGGGGGGGGGACCTACGAGCAGTACTTC. It yields the protein CSVFGGGTYEQYF.

The V call is TRBV28, the J call TRBJ1-5; D gene ambiguous. The V end was cut by 5 bases, the J end by 5 bases, with 10 bases between. Germline V gene sequence: CDR1 MDHEN, CDR2 SYDVKM. The CDR3 spans 13 residues. In DNA, the CDR3 is TGTGCCAGCAGTCCCATACGGGATCAGCCCCAGCATTTT. It is translated as CASSPIRDQPQHF.

A remark on this clone: This same CDR3 is encoded by further DNA sequences in the sample. V usage is TRBV18 and J usage is TRBJ1-3, with D unclear. Germline CDR1 and CDR2: KGHSH and LQKENI. Trimming took 2 bases from V and 0 from J, leaving 8 bases between them. This CDR3 has 15 amino acids. CDR3 in amino acids: CASSPKQSSGNTIYF. Here the CDR3 DNA reads TGTGCCAGCTCACCAAAACAGAGCTCTGGAAACACCATATATTTT.

The chain recombines TRBV25-1 with TRBJ2-1; maybe TRBD1 (5 bases). The germline V gene has CDR1 MGHDK and CDR2 SYGVNS. This CDR3 spans 11 amino acids. Between the trimmed V and J ends, which lost 4 bases and 13 bases, there was a span of 11 bases. The CDR3 protein is CASSVFWGQFF. CDR3 DNA: TGTGCCAGCAGTGTGTTTTGGGGCCAGTTCTTC.

This clone has a single count. The CDR3 protein is CATSRDVGVGGEQFF. In DNA, the CDR3 is TGTGCCACCAGCAGAGATGTAGGGGTAGGGGGTGAGCAGTTCTTC. The chain couples TRBV15 to TRBJ2-1; tentative D call: TRBD1 (6 bases). Germline lookup yields CDR1 LNHNV and CDR2 YYDKDF (reference sequence). V lost 0 bases and J lost 9, with 15 bases in between. This CDR3 has 15 amino acids.

The gene calls are TRBV5-1 and TRBJ1-1, with 9 bases that match TRBD1. There are 14 residues in the CDR3. Trimming removed 4 bases from V and 3 bases from J; junction bases left unmatched: 4. Germline V lookup: CDR1 SGHRS, CDR2 YFSETQ. DNA for the CDR3: TGCGCCAGCAGCCGGGACAGGGCGGACACTGAAGCTTTCTTT. Residues: CASSRDRADTEAFF.

This sequence joins TRBV6-4 and TRBJ1-5, with D hard to call. The V end lost 4 bases, the J end lost 6 bases, and 10 bases lay between the germline ends. The CDR3 length is 13 residues. The germline V gene encodes CDR1 MRHNA and CDR2 SNTAGT. The CDR3 here is CASSVLEGQPQHF. The DNA for the CDR3 is TGTGCCAGCAGTGTTCTCGAGGGTCAGCCCCAGCATTTT.

The V call is TRBV7-8, the J call TRBJ1-1; TRBD1 aligns across 8 bases. The CDR3 loop spans 15 amino acids. With V trimmed by 2 bases and J by 3 bases, 5 bases remained unmatched. Germline CDR1 SGHVS, CDR2 FQNEAQ. Written as DNA, the CDR3 is TGTGCCAGCAGCTTATCCGGACAGGGATACACTGAAGCTTTCTTT. This sequence encodes CASSLSGQGYTEAFF. The whole variable domain, remainder taken from reference TRBV7-8 and TRBJ1-1, is GAGVSQSPRYKVAKRGQDVALRCDPISGHVSLFWYQQALGQGPEFLTYFQNEAQLDKSGLPSDRFFAERPEGSVSTLKIQRTQQEDSAVYLCASSLSGQGYTEAFFGQGTRLTVV.

The rearrangement links TRBV6-5 to TRBJ2-7; 8 nucleotides agree with TRBD1. The J segment lost 4 bases and the V segment lost 2 bases, leaving 4 bases of the junction unmatched. The CDR3 spans 14 residues. Germline loops: CDR1 MNHEY, CDR2 SVGAGI. In DNA, the CDR3 is TGTGCCAGCAGTTACAAGACAGGGGCTTACGAGCAGTACTTC. It is translated as CASSYKTGAYEQYF.

In this sample, this clone turned up once. The genes are TRBV18 and TRBJ2-7; 14 bases align to TRBD2. This CDR3 has 16 residues. Germline values: CDR1 KGHSH, CDR2 LQKENI. V shed 6 bases and J 3 bases; nucleotides not matched to a gene: 7. CDR3 sequence (DNA): TGTGCCAGCTCCACCAAGGGGACTAGCGGGGGCTACGAGCAGTACTTC. It yields the protein CASSTKGTSGGYEQYF.

The V gene is TRBV9, the J gene TRBJ1-2; TRBD1 matches at 8 bases. Unmatched junction bases numbered 6, after V lost 0 bases and J lost 2 bases. From germline, CDR1 is SGDLS and CDR2 YYNGEE. This CDR3 region has 16 residues. The CDR3 is CASSVGQGALNYGYTF. As DNA, the CDR3 is TGTGCCAGCAGCGTAGGGCAGGGGGCACTGAACTATGGCTACACCTTC. Drawing the rest from reference TRBV9 and TRBJ1-2, the complete variable domain is DSGVTQTPKHLITATGQRVTLRCSPRSGDLSVYWYQQSLDQGLQFLIQYYNGEERAKGNILERFSAQQFPDLHSELNLSSLELGDSALYFCASSVGQGALNYGYTFGSGTRLTVV.

CDR3 sequence: CASSGLAETQYF. CDR3 nucleotide sequence: TGTGCCAGCAGCGGACTAGCAGAGACCCAGTACTTC. The J gene is TRBJ2-5, the V gene TRBV5-5; 8 nucleotides match TRBD2. The V gene end was trimmed by 4 bases and the J gene end by 4 bases; junction bases not matched to a gene: 0. Germline-derived CDR1 and CDR2 are SGHKS and YYEKEE (reference sequence). This CDR3 has 12 residues.

The V and J genes are TRBV6-5 and TRBJ2-3; 10 positions match TRBD2. The trim removed 5 bases at V and 1 base at J, leaving 3 bases unmatched. The CDR3 totals 15 residues. CDR1 is MNHEY and CDR2 is SVGAGI in the germline V gene. The CDR3 loop reads CASSTGTSGTDTQYF. The CDR3, as DNA: TGTGCCAGCAGTACCGGGACTAGCGGCACAGATACGCAGTATTTT.

The V and J genes are TRBV5-8 and TRBJ2-3; TRBD2 matches 12 bases. V lost 4 bases to trimming and J lost 2 bases; unmatched junction nucleotides: 5. This CDR3 region has 16 residues. Germline values: CDR1 SGHTS, CDR2 YDEGEE. The CDR3 sequence: CASSVRLAGATDTQYF. The CDR3 DNA is TGTGCCAGCAGCGTGCGACTAGCGGGGGCCACAGATACGCAGTATTTT.

The chain carries TRBV5-1 and TRBJ1-6; 9 bases agree with TRBD1. The length of the CDR3 is 17 residues. Trimming removed 3 bases from V and 0 bases from J; junction bases left unmatched: 4. The germline CDR1 and CDR2 sequences are SGHRS and YFSETQ. The DNA for the CDR3 is TGCGCCAGCAGCTCCGGGACAGGGAGCTCCTATAATTCACCCCTCCACTTT. As protein: CASSSGTGSSYNSPLHF.